This T cell receptor beta chain was profiled in a study of control samples from healthy donors and cancer patients. As regards this clone: Other DNA sequences in the sample encode the same CDR3.

CDR1 SGHAT and CDR2 FQNNGV come from the germline V gene. The CDR3 sequence is 15 residues long. The J segment lost 4 bases and the V segment lost 1 base, leaving 3 bases of the junction unmatched. The repertoire was sequenced with immunoSEQ multiplex PCR; TCRdb's copy has only in-frame clones and lacks some. The table lists roughly 130,000 clones, just under 95% of them singletons. The receptor's source is a man aged 30 to 45 in good health. Sequencing input: blood. The chain joins TRBV11-2 to TRBJ1-4; the match to TRBD1 covers 7 bases. CDR3 region: CASSLGDRDNEKLFF. Here the CDR3 DNA reads TGTGCCAGCAGCTTAGGGGACAGAGATAATGAAAAACTGTTTTTT.